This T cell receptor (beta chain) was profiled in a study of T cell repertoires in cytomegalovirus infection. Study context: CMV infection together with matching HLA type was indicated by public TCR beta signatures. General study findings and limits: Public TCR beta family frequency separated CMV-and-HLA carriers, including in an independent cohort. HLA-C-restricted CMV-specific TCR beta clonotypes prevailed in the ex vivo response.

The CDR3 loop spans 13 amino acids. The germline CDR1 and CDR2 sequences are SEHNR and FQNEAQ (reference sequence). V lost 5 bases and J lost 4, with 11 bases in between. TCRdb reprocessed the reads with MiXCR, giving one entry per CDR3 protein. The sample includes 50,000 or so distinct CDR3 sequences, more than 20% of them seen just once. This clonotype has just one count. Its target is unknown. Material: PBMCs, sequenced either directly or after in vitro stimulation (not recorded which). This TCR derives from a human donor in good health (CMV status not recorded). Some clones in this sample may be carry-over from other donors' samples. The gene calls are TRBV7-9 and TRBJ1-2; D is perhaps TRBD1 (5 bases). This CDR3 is CASSPETVYGYTF. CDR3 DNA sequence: TGTGCCAGCAGCCCAGAGACAGTCTATGGCTACACCTTC.